The following is a T cell receptor (beta chain) sequence with its context. These data are taken from a study of blood T cell repertoires in COVID-19. Study details: Specimens from acute and convalescent COVID-19 originated in the United States, Italy and Spain. T cells, B-cell-depleted T cells, or PBMCs provided the cDNA or gDNA that served as material.

In the authors' methods: Nucleated cell counts were estimated from reference gene primer amplification. The protocol was immunoSEQ multiplex PCR, while the TCRdb copy is restricted to in-frame clones and leaves out a portion. The V and J calls and clone size are taken from that table; D and trimming were inferred from the DNA. The data contain around 100,000 clones, about 85% of them singletons. CDR3 size: 18 residues. CDR1 MGHRA and CDR2 YSYEKL come from the germline V gene. The J segment lost 0 bases and the V segment lost 1 base, leaving 11 bases of the junction unmatched. Sequencing was performed on peripheral blood. The chain has TRBV4-1 and TRBJ1-2; 7 nucleotides agree with TRBD1. This receptor was taken from a man between 40 and 49 years old with acute or convalescent COVID-19. The CDR3 sequence: CASSQGVMYRGPNYGYTF. CDR3 coding DNA: TGCGCCAGCAGCCAAGGGGTCATGTATAGGGGGCCTAACTATGGCTACACCTTC.